The sequence of this T cell receptor (beta chain) was determined in a study of control samples from healthy donors and cancer patients. This clone was counted a single time. Germline V gene sequence: CDR1 ENHRY, CDR2 SYGVKD. After removal of 3 bases from V and 8 bases from J, the junction contained 14 bases not matched to a gene. The CDR3 contains 17 residues. Here immunoSEQ multiplex PCR was the method, and the copy in TCRdb shows in-frame clones only, minus some. The top ten clones hold about 24% of a sample with some 40,000 clones, about 95% of them seen once. The rearrangement joins TRBV10-3 to TRBJ2-1; 9 positions agree with TRBD2. This TCR was recovered from a man aged 55 to 70 in good health. Sequencing used blood. The CDR3 loop is CAISDSVGTSLGDEQFF. CDR3 coding DNA: TGTGCCATCAGTGACTCCGTCGGGACTAGCTTAGGGGATGAGCAGTTCTTC.